The clone carrying this T cell receptor (beta chain) was seen more than once but under ten times. A second PCR, run for about 7 to 11 cycles, used a sample-barcoded 5' primer plus a J-beta primer mix. In TCRdb, the 5' RACE reads were re-called with MiXCR into one record per CDR3 protein. The table has nearly 800,000 distinct CDR3 sequences, roughly 25% seen once. The data were taken from a study of blood T cells in healthy people across ages. Unmatched junction bases numbered 13, after V lost 6 bases and J lost 3 bases. Per germline, CDR1 DFQATT and CDR2 SNEGSKA (reference sequence). CDR3 length: 15 residues. The same sample was also studied in work on T cells of mothers and their children. From that second work: RNA extracted was entirely used for cDNA synthesis, 1.5 ug per 15 ul.

The sample consisted of blood. This clonotype originated in a boy aged 5-17 years in good health. The chain uses TRBV20-1 and TRBJ2-7; 8 bases line up with TRBD1. The CDR3 spells CSARETGENHYEQYF. CDR3 bases: TGCAGTGCCCGAGAGACAGGGGAAAATCACTACGAGCAGTACTTC.